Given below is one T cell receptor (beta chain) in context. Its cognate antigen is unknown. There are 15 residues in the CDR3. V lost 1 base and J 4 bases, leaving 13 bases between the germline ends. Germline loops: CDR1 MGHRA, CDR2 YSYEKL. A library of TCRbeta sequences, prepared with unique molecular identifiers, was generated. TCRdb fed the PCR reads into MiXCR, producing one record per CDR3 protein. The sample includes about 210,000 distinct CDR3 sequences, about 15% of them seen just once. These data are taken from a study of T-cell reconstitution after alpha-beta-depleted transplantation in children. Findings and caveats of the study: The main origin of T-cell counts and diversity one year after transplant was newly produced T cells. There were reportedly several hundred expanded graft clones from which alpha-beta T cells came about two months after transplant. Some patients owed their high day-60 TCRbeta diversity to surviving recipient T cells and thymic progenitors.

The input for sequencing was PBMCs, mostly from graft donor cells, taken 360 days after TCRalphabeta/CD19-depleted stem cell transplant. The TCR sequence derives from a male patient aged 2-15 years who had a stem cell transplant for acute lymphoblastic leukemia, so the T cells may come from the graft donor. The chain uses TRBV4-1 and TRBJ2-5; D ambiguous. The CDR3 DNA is TGCGCCAGCAGCCAAGTACCGGGTATTCCAGAGACCCAGTACTTC. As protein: CASSQVPGIPETQYF.